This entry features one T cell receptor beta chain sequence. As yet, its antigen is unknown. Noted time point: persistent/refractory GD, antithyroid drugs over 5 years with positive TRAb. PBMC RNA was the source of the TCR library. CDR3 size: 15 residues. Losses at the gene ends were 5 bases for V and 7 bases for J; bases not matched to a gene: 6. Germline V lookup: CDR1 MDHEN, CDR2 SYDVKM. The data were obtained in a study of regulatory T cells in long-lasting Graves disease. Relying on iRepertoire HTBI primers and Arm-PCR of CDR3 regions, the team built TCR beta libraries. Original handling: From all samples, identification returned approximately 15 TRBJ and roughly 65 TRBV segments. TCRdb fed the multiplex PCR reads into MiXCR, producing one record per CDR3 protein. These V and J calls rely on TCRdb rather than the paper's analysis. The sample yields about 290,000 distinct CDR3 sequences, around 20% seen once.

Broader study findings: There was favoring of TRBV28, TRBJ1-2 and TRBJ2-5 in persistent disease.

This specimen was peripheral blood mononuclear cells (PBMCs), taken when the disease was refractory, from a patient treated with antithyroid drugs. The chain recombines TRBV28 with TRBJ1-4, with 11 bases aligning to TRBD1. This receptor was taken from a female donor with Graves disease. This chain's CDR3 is CASSKDRGRREKLFF. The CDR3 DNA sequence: TGTGCCAGCAGTAAGGACAGGGGGCGTCGTGAAAAACTGTTTTTT.